This T cell receptor (beta chain) was documented in a study of T cell responses to AZD1222 COVID-19 vaccine. Study-level results: Baseline antibody screening turned up just six seropositive AZD1222 recipients. Repertoires were collected only later (after the peak T cell response had occurred). Mostly white British, mostly female donors; authors suggested clonal diversity may be underestimated.

TCRdb's table, derived via immunoSEQ multiplex PCR, lists solely in-frame clones and lacks some. The profile shows around 140,000 clones, roughly 89% of them singletons. Investigators merged groups given second doses at roughly 4 or roughly 12 weeks. Comment on this clone: Its specificity is unknown.

Per germline, CDR1 SGHTA and CDR2 FQGNSA. The CDR3 sequence is 16 residues long. J lost 3 bases, V lost 1 base, and 3 bases had no gene match. This chain links TRBV7-2 with TRBJ2-1, with TRBD2 identical over 10 bases. The receptor comes from an adult who received the AZD1222 COVID-19 vaccine. The specimen was peripheral blood, collected 28 days after the second AZD1222 dose. The CDR3 reads CASSLVSSGSYNEQFF. CDR3 nucleotides: TGTGCCAGCAGCTTAGTGTCTAGCGGGAGCTACAATGAGCAGTTCTTC.